This T cell receptor (beta chain) is from a study of tumor-infiltrating lymphocytes in oesophageal squamous cell carcinoma. The CDR3 has 15 residues. CDR1 is SGHDN and CDR2 is FVKESK in the germline V gene. The junction had 10 bases not matched to a gene; V was cut back by 5 bases and J by 7 bases. One entry per CDR3 protein results from TCRdb running MiXCR on the PCR reads. The sample includes more than 15,000 distinct CDR3 sequences, under 45% seen only once; the top ten take approximately 19%. The sample was esophageal tumor tissue. The chain couples TRBV14 to TRBJ1-4, with TRBD1 identical over 7 bases. The clonotype originates from a male donor with esophageal squamous cell carcinoma. CDR3 loop: CASSGNRGAGEKLFF. CDR3 sequence (DNA): TGTGCCAGCAGCGGGAACAGGGGAGCGGGTGAAAAACTGTTTTTT.